The 15 T cell receptor beta chains below all came from one sample that was sequenced in a study of cytomegalovirus exposure and HLA in healthy donors. The PCR ran on 60 Vbeta and 13 Jbeta primers. The repertoire was sequenced with immunoSEQ multiplex PCR; TCRdb's copy has only in-frame clones and lacks some. The sample records about 160,000 clones, about 60% being singletons. The material sequenced was PBMCs. The receptors derive from a woman aged 55-70 years in good health and CMV-seropositive.

The chain links TRBV5-1 to TRBJ2-5; TRBD2 is a possible D gene (6 bases). Matching the DNA end better, TRBJ2-7 makes the J call doubtful. This CDR3 has 15 amino acids. Germline lookup yields CDR1 SGHRS and CDR2 YFSETQ. This CDR3 reads CASSLVAGPSYEQYF. The CDR3 region has the DNA TGCGCCAGCAGCTTGGTGGCGGGACCGTCCTACGAGCAGTACTTC.

V usage is TRBV7-6 and J usage is TRBJ2-2; D is ambiguous. The V and J ends lost 1 base and 8 bases respectively, with 5 bases between them. The V gene's germline CDR1 is SGHVS and CDR2 FNYEAQ. The CDR3 loop spans 12 amino acids. In DNA form, the CDR3 reads TGTGCCAGCAGCTTAGTCCTTGGGGAGCTGTTTTTT. Amino acids: CASSLVLGELFF. The whole variable domain, filled in from reference TRBV7-6 and TRBJ2-2, reads GAGVSQSPRYKVTKRGQDVALRCDPISGHVSLYWYRQALGQGPEFLTYFNYEAQQDKSGLPNDRFSAERPEGSISTLTIQRTEQRDSAMYRCASSLVLGELFFGEGSRLTVL.

V gene TRBV5-1 combines with J gene TRBJ2-3; D may be TRBD2 (5 bases). The CDR3 contains 16 residues. V was cut by 0 bases and J by 5 bases, with 16 bases left in between. Per the germline V gene, CDR1 is SGHRS and CDR2 is YFSETQ. The CDR3 DNA reads as TGCGCCAGCAGCTTGGGTGGAGGCCCCCCCGTAGATACGCAGTATTTT. Translation gives CASSLGGGPPVDTQYF. Using reference TRBV5-1 and TRBJ2-3 for the parts outside the CDR3, the full variable domain is KAGVTQTPRYLIKTRGQQVTLSCSPISGHRSVSWYQQTPGQGLQFLFEYFSETQRNKGNFPGRFSGRQFSNSRSEMNVSTLELGDSALYLCASSLGGGPPVDTQYFGPGTRLTVL.

The rearrangement joins TRBV9 to TRBJ2-7; 8 bases fit TRBD2. Germline CDR1 SGDLS, CDR2 YYNGEE. The CDR3 is 15 amino acids. The trim removed 0 bases at V and 0 bases at J, leaving 2 bases unmatched. The CDR3 sequence: CASSVGSGSSYEQYF. The CDR3 DNA reads TGTGCCAGCAGCGTAGGAAGCGGGAGCTCCTACGAGCAGTACTTC.

This chain connects TRBV6-6 to TRBJ2-7, with a weak D call TRBD2 (5 bases). The CDR3 totals 15 residues. Trimming removed 3 bases at V and 2 bases at J, with 14 bases between. The germline gives CDR1 MNHNY, CDR2 SVGAGI (reference sequence). CDR3 amino acids: CASSYLEDKTYEQYF. The DNA of the CDR3 is TGTGCCAGCAGTTATCTGGAGGATAAAACCTACGAGCAGTACTTC.

This chain joins TRBV15 and TRBJ1-1, with TRBD1 matching over 7 bases. The junction had 4 bases not matched to a gene; V was cut back by 0 bases and J by 0 bases. The germline V gene encodes CDR1 LNHNV and CDR2 YYDKDF (reference sequence). The CDR3 has 16 residues. The CDR3 DNA sequence: TGTGCCACCAGCAGAGATCGGGGACAGATGAACACTGAAGCTTTCTTT. Amino acid sequence: CATSRDRGQMNTEAFF. Supplemented by reference TRBV15 and TRBJ1-1, the full variable domain reads DAMVIQNPRYQVTQFGKPVTLSCSQTLNHNVMYWYQQKSSQAPKLLFHYYDKDFNNEADTPDNFQSRRPNTSFCFLDIRSPGLGDTAMYLCATSRDRGQMNTEAFFGQGTRLTVV.

CDR3 residues: CASSVGRDPLDTQYF. CDR3 bases: TGTGCCAGCAGCGTAGGGCGGGATCCCCTAGATACGCAGTATTTT. The chain uses TRBV9 and TRBJ2-3; TRBD2 might be the D (6 bases). CDR1 and CDR2 from the germline V gene are SGDLS and YYNGEE. Trimming left V 0 bases short and J 5 bases short, with 13 bases between. The CDR3 is 15 residues long.

The table lists this clone with a few counts. The chain links TRBV19 to TRBJ2-2, with a weak D call TRBD2 (5 bases). From germline, CDR1 is LNHDA and CDR2 SQIVND (reference sequence). This CDR3 contains 16 residues. The V gene lost 0 bases and the J gene lost 0 bases, with 8 bases spanning the gap. The CDR3 DNA sequence: TGTGCCAGTAGTATAGAAGCGGCCTCGAACACCGGGGAGCTGTTTTTT. It translates to CASSIEAASNTGELFF.

V gene TRBV5-3 combines with J gene TRBJ2-1, with 14 bases matching TRBD2. TRBV5-3 is marked as an open reading frame, function uncertain. The CDR3 covers 15 residues. V lost 4 bases to trimming and J lost 6 bases; unmatched junction nucleotides: 3. The CDR3 here is CARSGGLAGGNEQFF. The DNA for the CDR3 is TGTGCCAGAAGCGGAGGACTAGCGGGGGGCAATGAGCAGTTCTTC.

In this sample, this clone turned up a few times. The chain joins TRBV7-2 to TRBJ2-5; 8 nucleotides line up with TRBD2. The CDR3 extends over 14 amino acids. V lost 5 bases to trimming and J lost 5 bases; unmatched junction nucleotides: 7. The germline gives CDR1 SGHTA, CDR2 FQGNSA. The CDR3 loop reads CASSPGLASETQYF. The CDR3 nucleotides are TGTGCCAGCAGCCCCGGACTAGCAAGTGAGACCCAGTACTTC. The full variable domain, in which reference TRBV7-2 and TRBJ2-5 provide the parts outside the CDR3, is GAGVSQSPSNKVTEKGKDVELRCDPISGHTALYWYRQSLGQGLEFLIYFQGNSAPDKSGLPSDRFSAERTGGSVSTLTIQRTQQEDSAVYLCASSPGLASETQYFGPGTRLLVL.

The J gene is TRBJ2-4, the V gene TRBV5-1; 12 bases map to TRBD1. CDR3 length equals 16 residues. Germline loops: CDR1 SGHRS, CDR2 YFSETQ. The junction had 10 bases not matched to a gene; V was cut back by 3 bases and J by 9 bases. This CDR3 is CASSSGTGGNYGIQYF. CDR3 sequence (DNA): TGCGCCAGCAGCTCCGGGACAGGGGGCAATTATGGCATTCAGTACTTC.

The J gene is TRBJ2-7, the V gene TRBV4-1; 9 bases agree with TRBD1. After removal of 0 bases from V and 3 bases from J, the junction contained 0 bases not matched to a gene. CDR1 is MGHRA and CDR2 is YSYEKL in the germline V gene. The CDR3 spans 14 residues. Written as DNA, the CDR3 is TGCGCCAGCAGCCAAGAGACAGGGGGCTACGAGCAGTACTTC. Its translation is CASSQETGGYEQYF.

The chain employs TRBV28 and TRBJ2-1; a weak D match, TRBD2 (6 bases). The ends were cut back, 2 bases at V and 8 bases at J, with 13 bases in the middle. This CDR3 contains 14 residues. From germline, CDR1 is MDHEN and CDR2 SYDVKM. CDR3 in amino acids: CASSLGLAYYEQFF. DNA of the CDR3: TGTGCCAGCAGTTTAGGGCTAGCGTACTATGAGCAGTTCTTC.

This chain links TRBV5-1 with TRBJ2-5; perhaps TRBD2 as D (6 bases). There are 14 residues in the CDR3. The germline gives CDR1 SGHRS, CDR2 YFSETQ. V was cut by 0 bases and J by 2 bases, with 8 bases left in between. CDR3 protein: CASSLVSGQETQYF. CDR3 nucleotides: TGCGCCAGCAGCTTGGTTAGCGGACAAGAGACCCAGTACTTC.

This chain links TRBV5-1 with TRBJ1-1, with 9 bases lining up with TRBD1. The germline CDR1 and CDR2 sequences are SGHRS and YFSETQ. CDR3 size: 16 residues. V shed 3 bases, J shed 0 bases, and the junction held 6 bases outside the gene matches. The CDR3 DNA is TGCGCCAGCAGCTGGGGACAGGGAACCCTGAACACTGAAGCTTTCTTT. Its translation: CASSWGQGTLNTEAFF.